This record looks at one T cell receptor (beta chain) sequence and its context. Its antigen is not identified. The entry originates in a study of T cell responses to AZD1222 COVID-19 vaccine. Sequenced by immunoSEQ multiplex PCR; TCRdb stores in-frame clones only, minus some. The sample shows approximately 100,000 clones, approximately 90% of them seen only once. CDR1 SGHVS and CDR2 FNYEAQ come from the germline V gene. V lost 1 base to trimming and J lost 4 bases, with 13 bases between them. The CDR3 is 15 amino acids. Study observations and caveats: Regions 160-218 and 743-854 dominated among vaccine-associated CD4 TCRs spanning spike. White British people made up most donors, females outnumbered males, and clonal diversity was possibly underestimated.

The sequence was collected from an adult in good health. The chain combines TRBV7-6 with TRBJ1-1; no clear D. The sample consisted of peripheral blood, taken on day 0 of AZD1222 vaccination. The CDR3 DNA reads TGTGCCAGCAGCTTAGAAGGACTGCCCCCCACTGAAGCTTTCTTT. This gives the protein CASSLEGLPPTEAFF.